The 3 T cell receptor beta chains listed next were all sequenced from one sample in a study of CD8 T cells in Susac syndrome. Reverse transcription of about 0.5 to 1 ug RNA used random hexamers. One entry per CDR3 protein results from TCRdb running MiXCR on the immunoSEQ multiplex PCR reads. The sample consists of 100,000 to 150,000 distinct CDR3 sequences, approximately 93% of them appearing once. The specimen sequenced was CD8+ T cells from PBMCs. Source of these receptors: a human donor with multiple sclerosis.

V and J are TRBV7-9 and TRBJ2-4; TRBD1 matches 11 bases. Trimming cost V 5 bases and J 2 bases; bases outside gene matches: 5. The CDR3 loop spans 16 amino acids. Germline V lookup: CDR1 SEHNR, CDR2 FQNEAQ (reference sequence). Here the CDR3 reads CASSPGQGATKNIQYF. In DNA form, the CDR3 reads TGTGCCAGCAGCCCCGGACAGGGGGCGACCAAAAACATTCAGTACTTC.

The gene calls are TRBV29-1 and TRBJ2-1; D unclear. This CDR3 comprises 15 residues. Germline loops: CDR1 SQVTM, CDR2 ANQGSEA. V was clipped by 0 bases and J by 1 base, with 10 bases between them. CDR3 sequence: CSVEEGRTSYNEQFF. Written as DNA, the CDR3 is TGCAGCGTTGAAGAGGGCAGGACGTCCTACAATGAGCAGTTCTTC.

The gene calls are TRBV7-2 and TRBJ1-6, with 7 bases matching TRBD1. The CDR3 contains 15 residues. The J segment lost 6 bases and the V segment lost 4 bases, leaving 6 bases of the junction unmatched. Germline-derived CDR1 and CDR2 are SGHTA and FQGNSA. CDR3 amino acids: CASSSVHRGNSPLHF. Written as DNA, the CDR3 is TGTGCCAGCAGCTCTGTCCACAGGGGTAATTCACCCCTCCACTTT. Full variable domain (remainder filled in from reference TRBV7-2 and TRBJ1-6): GAGVSQSPSNKVTEKGKDVELRCDPISGHTALYWYRQSLGQGLEFLIYFQGNSAPDKSGLPSDRFSAERTGGSVSTLTIQRTQQEDSAVYLCASSSVHRGNSPLHFGNGTRLTVT.